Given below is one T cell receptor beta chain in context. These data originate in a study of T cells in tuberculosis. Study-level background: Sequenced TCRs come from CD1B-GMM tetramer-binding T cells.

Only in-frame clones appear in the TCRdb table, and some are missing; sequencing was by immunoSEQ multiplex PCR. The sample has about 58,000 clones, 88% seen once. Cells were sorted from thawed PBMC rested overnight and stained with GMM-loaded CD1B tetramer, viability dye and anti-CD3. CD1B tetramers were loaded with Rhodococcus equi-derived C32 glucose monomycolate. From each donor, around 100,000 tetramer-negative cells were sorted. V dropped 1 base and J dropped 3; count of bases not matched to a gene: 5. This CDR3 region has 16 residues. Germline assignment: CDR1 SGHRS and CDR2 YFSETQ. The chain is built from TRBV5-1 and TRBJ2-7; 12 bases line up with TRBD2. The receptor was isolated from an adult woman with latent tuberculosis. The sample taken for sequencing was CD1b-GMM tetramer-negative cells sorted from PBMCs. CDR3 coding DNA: TGCGCCAGCAGCTTGCTAGCGGGGGGGCTTCTCTACGAGCAGTACTTC. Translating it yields CASSLLAGGLLYEQYF.